This T cell receptor beta chain was identified during a study of shared clonotypes between healthy human individuals. The method was immunoSEQ multiplex PCR; TCRdb's version includes in-frame clones alone and lacks a portion of them. The repertoire holds roughly 1,000,000 clones, with around 78% as singletons. The V end lost 1 base, the J end lost 4 bases, and 10 bases lay between the germline ends. This CDR3 is 14 amino acids long. Germline CDR1 SEHNR, CDR2 FQNEAQ (reference sequence). This clone was seen only a few times. V is TRBV7-9 and J is TRBJ1-1; D gene ambiguous. The sequence derives from a man younger than 35 in good health. Some clones in this sample may be carry-over from other donors' samples. The source material was memory CD4+ T cells from PBMCs. Documented subset: CD45RA-negative fraction. CDR3: CASSLGERGTEAFF. The CDR3 DNA follows: TGTGCCAGCAGCTTAGGGGAACGCGGCACTGAAGCTTTCTTT.